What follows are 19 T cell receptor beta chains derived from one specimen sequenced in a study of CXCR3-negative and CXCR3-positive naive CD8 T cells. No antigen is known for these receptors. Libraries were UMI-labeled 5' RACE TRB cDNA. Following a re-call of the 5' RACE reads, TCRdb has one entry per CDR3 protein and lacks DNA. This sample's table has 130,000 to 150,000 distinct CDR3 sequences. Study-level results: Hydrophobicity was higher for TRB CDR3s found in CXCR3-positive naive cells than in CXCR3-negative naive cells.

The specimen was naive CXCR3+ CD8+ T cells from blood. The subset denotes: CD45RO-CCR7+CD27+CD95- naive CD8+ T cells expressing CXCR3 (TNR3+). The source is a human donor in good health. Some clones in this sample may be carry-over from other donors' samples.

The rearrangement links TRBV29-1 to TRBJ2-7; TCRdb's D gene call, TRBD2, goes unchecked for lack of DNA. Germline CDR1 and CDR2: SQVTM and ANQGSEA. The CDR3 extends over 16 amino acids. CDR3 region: CSVEGPGLDLAYEQYF.

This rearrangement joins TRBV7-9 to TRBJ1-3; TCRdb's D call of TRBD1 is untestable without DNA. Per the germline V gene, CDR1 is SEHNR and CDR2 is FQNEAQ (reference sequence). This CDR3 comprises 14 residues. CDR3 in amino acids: CASSPRDSGNTIYF.

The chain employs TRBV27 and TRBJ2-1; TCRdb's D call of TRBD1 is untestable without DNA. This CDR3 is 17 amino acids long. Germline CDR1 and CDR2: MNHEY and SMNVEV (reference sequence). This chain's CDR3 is CASLWDRGPIFYNEQFF.

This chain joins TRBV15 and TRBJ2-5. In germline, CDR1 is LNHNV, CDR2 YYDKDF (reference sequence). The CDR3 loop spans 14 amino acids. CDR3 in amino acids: CATSSEGFLETQYF.

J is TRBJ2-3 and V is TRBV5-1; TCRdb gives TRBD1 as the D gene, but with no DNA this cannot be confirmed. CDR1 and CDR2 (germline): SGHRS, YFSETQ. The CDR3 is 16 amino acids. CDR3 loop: CASMLRGASSTDTQYF. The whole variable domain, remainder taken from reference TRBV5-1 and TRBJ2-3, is KAGVTQTPRYLIKTRGQQVTLSCSPISGHRSVSWYQQTPGQGLQFLFEYFSETQRNKGNFPGRFSGRQFSNSRSEMNVSTLELGDSALYLCASMLRGASSTDTQYFGPGTRLTVL.

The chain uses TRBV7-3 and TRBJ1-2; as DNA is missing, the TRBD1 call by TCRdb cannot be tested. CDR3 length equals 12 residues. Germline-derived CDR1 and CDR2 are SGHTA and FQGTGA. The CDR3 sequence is CASSLTGNGYTF.

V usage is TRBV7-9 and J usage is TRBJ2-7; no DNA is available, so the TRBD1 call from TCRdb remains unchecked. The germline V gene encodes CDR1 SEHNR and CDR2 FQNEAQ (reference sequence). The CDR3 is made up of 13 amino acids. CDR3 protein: CASTEGVGYEQYF.

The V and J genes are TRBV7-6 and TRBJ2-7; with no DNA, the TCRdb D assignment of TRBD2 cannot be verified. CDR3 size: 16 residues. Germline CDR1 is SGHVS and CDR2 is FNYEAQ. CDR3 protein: CASATDPTGGGDEQYF.

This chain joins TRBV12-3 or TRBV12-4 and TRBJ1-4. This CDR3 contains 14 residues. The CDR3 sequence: CASSTPEGNEKLFF.

The CDR3 spells CSVNSGRQETQYF. The genes are TRBV20-1 and TRBJ2-5; the D call from TCRdb, TRBD2, cannot be confirmed without DNA. CDR3 length: 13 residues. Germline values: CDR1 DFQATT, CDR2 SNEGSKA (reference sequence).

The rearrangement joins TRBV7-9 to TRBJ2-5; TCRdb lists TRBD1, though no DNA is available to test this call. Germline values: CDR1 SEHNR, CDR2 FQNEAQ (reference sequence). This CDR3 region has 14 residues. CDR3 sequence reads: CASSLAGTLETQYF.

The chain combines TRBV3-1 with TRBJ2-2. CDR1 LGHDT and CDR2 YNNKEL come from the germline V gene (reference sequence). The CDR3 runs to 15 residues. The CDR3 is CASSQGFGTIGELFF.

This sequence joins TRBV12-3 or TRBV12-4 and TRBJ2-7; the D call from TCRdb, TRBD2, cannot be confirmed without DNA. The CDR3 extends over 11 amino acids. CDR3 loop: CASREGYEQYF.

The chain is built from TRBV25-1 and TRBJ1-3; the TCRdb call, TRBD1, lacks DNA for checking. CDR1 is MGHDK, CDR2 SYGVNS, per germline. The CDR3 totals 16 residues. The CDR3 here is CASSEWGVTSGNTIYF.

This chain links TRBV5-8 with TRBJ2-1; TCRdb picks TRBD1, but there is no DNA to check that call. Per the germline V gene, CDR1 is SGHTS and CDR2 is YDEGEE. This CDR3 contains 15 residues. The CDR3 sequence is CASSAGTGYGNEQFF.

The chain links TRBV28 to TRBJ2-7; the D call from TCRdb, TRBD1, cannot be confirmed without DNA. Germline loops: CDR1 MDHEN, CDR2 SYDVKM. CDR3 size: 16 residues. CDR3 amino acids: CASAIGPGQGTYEQYF.

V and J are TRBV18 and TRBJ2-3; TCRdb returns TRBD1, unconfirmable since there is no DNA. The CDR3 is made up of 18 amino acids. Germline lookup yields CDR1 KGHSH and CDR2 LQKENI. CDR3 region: CASSPEDRGRLYTDTQYF.

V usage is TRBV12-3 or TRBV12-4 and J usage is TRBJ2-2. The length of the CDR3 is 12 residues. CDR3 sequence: CARQIATGELFF.

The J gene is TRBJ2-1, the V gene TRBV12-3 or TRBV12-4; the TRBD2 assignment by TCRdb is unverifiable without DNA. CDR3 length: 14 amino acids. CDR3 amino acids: CATLGEGSYNEQFF.